A single sample gave rise to the 17 T cell receptor beta chains below, sequenced in a study of T cells after yellow fever vaccination. A single record per CDR3 protein comes from TCRdb applying MiXCR to the 5' RACE reads. The data contain about 250,000 distinct CDR3 sequences, around 3.5% of them singletons. The sequenced sample was PBMCs, obtained 15 days after the yellow fever booster vaccination. The receptors shown here come from a man between 18 and 29 years old who received the YFV17D yellow fever vaccine.

This clonotype was found many times. The chain uses TRBV20-1 and TRBJ1-4; TRBD1 matches 7 bases. Germline V gene data show CDR1 as DFQATT and CDR2 as SNEGSKA (reference sequence). The length of the CDR3 is 12 residues. V gave up 4 bases and J gave up 8 bases; unmatched junction bases: 4. CDR3 DNA sequence: TGCAGTGCTACAGGGGGTCGGGAAAAACTGTTTTTT. Its protein is CSATGGREKLFF.

This clonotype was found many times. This chain joins TRBV10-3 and TRBJ2-7; D might be TRBD1 (6 bases). Looked up from germline, CDR1 is ENHRY and CDR2 is SYGVKD. V was pared by 9 bases and J by 0 bases, with 21 bases between. There are 16 residues in the CDR3. The CDR3 loop is CAIGQGPATGSYEQYV. For the CDR3, the DNA is TGTGCCATTGGGCAGGGGCCTGCAACAGGCTCCTACGAGCAGTACGTC.

This clonotype was seen at least ten times. J is TRBJ1-2 and V is TRBV7-2; no firm D call. The CDR3 sequence is 15 residues long. V was pared by 0 bases and J by 7 bases, with 15 bases between. CDR1 and CDR2 from the germline V gene are SGHTA and FQGNSA. CDR3: CASSLAPGVGSGYTF. In DNA form, the CDR3 reads TGTGCCAGCAGCTTAGCGCCTGGGGTGGGTAGTGGCTACACCTTC. Combining the CDR3 with reference TRBV7-2 and TRBJ1-2 gives the whole variable domain GAGVSQSPSNKVTEKGKDVELRCDPISGHTALYWYRQSLGQGLEFLIYFQGNSAPDKSGLPSDRFSAERTGGSVSTLTIQRTQQEDSAVYLCASSLAPGVGSGYTFGSGTRLTVV.

Ten or more counts support this clonotype. The V and J genes are TRBV23-1 and TRBJ1-5; D is ambiguous. TRBV23-1 is known as an ORF, though its function is uncertain. The ends were cut back, 4 bases at V and 5 bases at J, with 12 bases in the middle. CDR3 length equals 14 residues. DNA for the CDR3: TGCGCCAGCAGTCCCCATCGTCCCCATCAGCCCCAGCATTTT. This sequence encodes CASSPHRPHQPQHF.

This clonotype was found many times. The gene calls are TRBV7-9 and TRBJ1-4; D remains ambiguous. Germline assignment: CDR1 SEHNR and CDR2 FQNEAQ (reference sequence). V lost 3 bases, J lost 0 bases, and 5 bases lay in between. The CDR3 consists of 14 residues. The CDR3 loop reads CASSLATTNEKLFF. The DNA for the CDR3 is TGTGCCAGCAGCTTGGCTACAACTAATGAAAAACTGTTTTTT. Supplemented by reference TRBV7-9 and TRBJ1-4, the full variable domain reads DTGVSQNPRHKITKRGQNVTFRCDPISEHNRLYWYRQTLGQGPEFLTYFQNEAQLEKSRLLSDRFSAERPKGSFSTLEIQRTEQGDSAMYLCASSLATTNEKLFFGSGTQLSVL.

J is TRBJ2-6 and V is TRBV24-1, with D maybe TRBD2 (5 bases). V lost 3 bases, J lost 1 base, and 9 bases lay in between. Germline V gene sequence: CDR1 KGHDR, CDR2 SFDVKD. The CDR3 runs to 16 residues. The CDR3 protein is CATSDGLVSGANVLTF. The CDR3 DNA follows: TGTGCCACCAGTGATGGACTCGTTTCTGGGGCCAACGTCCTGACTTTC.

In this sample, this clonotype turned up many times. The chain has TRBV11-1 and TRBJ2-1; D gene ambiguous. This CDR3 is built from 14 residues. Germline CDR1 SGHAT, CDR2 FQDESV (reference sequence). V lost 4 bases and J lost 5, with 12 bases in between. CDR3 loop: CASSSRIPHNEQFF. The CDR3 DNA reads as TGTGCCAGCAGCTCACGAATCCCCCACAATGAGCAGTTCTTC.

This clonotype was seen ten or more times. The chain combines TRBV14 with TRBJ1-1; D not resolved. The V end was cut by 2 bases, the J end by 11 bases, with 12 bases between. There are 12 residues in the CDR3. Looked up from germline, CDR1 is SGHDN and CDR2 is FVKESK. The CDR3 here is CASSQSSVWAFF. CDR3 coding DNA: TGTGCCAGCAGCCAATCCAGCGTCTGGGCTTTCTTT. Variable domain in full (rest from reference TRBV14 and TRBJ1-1): EAGVTQFPSHSVIEKGQTVTLRCDPISGHDNLYWYRRVMGKEIKFLLHFVKESKQDESGMPNNRFLAERTGGTYSTLKVQPAELEDSGVYFCASSQSSVWAFFGQGTRLTVV.

This clonotype was detected ten times or more. V and J are TRBV6-1 and TRBJ1-2; the D is unclear. CDR1 and CDR2 from the germline V gene are MNHNS and SASEGT. V dropped 4 bases and J dropped 2 bases, with 5 bases sitting between them. This CDR3 region has 12 residues. In nucleotides, the CDR3 is TGTGCCAGCAGTGTGGACAACTATGGCTACACCTTC. It yields the protein CASSVDNYGYTF.

The chain uses TRBV3-1 and TRBJ2-7; perhaps TRBD1 as D (5 bases). Per germline, CDR1 LGHDT and CDR2 YNNKEL (reference sequence). The germline V and J ends were trimmed by 1 base and 4 bases, with 11 bases remaining between them. The CDR3 sequence is 14 residues long. The CDR3 region is CASSQGQGWYEQYF. CDR3 DNA sequence: TGTGCCAGCAGCCAAGGGCAGGGTTGGTACGAGCAGTACTTC.

This clonotype appeared many times. The chain employs TRBV12-3 or TRBV12-4 and TRBJ2-3, with 9 positions matching TRBD2. There are 20 residues in the CDR3. Germline trimming cut 5 bases from V and 0 bases from J; bases unmatched to any gene: 18. The chain's CDR3 is CASSPYARLAVTQSTDTQYF. CDR3 in DNA: TGTGCCAGCAGTCCCTACGCCCGACTAGCGGTTACGCAAAGCACAGATACGCAGTATTTT.

This clonotype was seen repeatedly, ten times or more. V and J are TRBV29-1 and TRBJ1-2; D perhaps matches TRBD1 (5 bases). Trimming removed 0 bases from V and 2 bases from J, with 7 bases in between. The CDR3 runs 13 residues. Germline V gene sequence: CDR1 SQVTM, CDR2 ANQGSEA. The CDR3 DNA follows: TGCAGCGTTGAAGAGTGGGGCAACTATGGCTACACCTTC. This translates into CSVEEWGNYGYTF. Drawing the rest from reference TRBV29-1 and TRBJ1-2, the complete variable domain is SAVISQKPSRDICQRGTSLTIQCQVDSQVTMMFWYRQQPGQSLTLIATANQGSEATYESGFVIDKFPISRPNLTFSTLTVSNMSPEDSSIYLCSVEEWGNYGYTFGSGTRLTVV.

This clonotype was observed at least ten times. The V gene is TRBV4-3, the J gene TRBJ2-5; D is possibly TRBD1 or TRBD2 (5 bases each). V gave up 4 bases and J gave up 3 bases, with 15 bases separating them. This CDR3 comprises 15 residues. Germline assignment: CDR1 LGHNA and CDR2 YSLEER. CDR3 sequence reads: CASSPVGTPEETQYF. The DNA for the CDR3 is TGCGCCAGCAGCCCTGTAGGGACGCCCGAAGAGACCCAGTACTTC.

This clonotype was seen repeatedly, ten times or more. The gene calls are TRBV12-3 or TRBV12-4 and TRBJ1-4; D perhaps matches TRBD1 (5 bases). V was pared by 2 bases and J by 7 bases, with 8 bases between. CDR3 length equals 13 residues. Here the CDR3 DNA reads TGTGCCAGCAGTTTAAATAGGGGTGAAAAACTGTTTTTT. Amino acids: CASSLNRGEKLFF.

In its sample, this clonotype was seen many times. This rearrangement joins TRBV12-3 or TRBV12-4 to TRBJ2-7; TRBD1 matches 11 bases. V gave up 5 bases and J gave up 6 bases; unmatched junction bases: 6. This CDR3 contains 14 residues. The CDR3 reads CASSLGQGVLEQYF. DNA for the CDR3: TGTGCCAGCAGTCTGGGACAGGGGGTCCTCGAGCAGTACTTC.

This clonotype has ten or more counts. The V gene is TRBV5-6, the J gene TRBJ2-2; TRBD1 aligns across 9 bases. Germline values: CDR1 SGHDT, CDR2 YYEEEE. The V gene end was trimmed by 3 bases and the J gene end by 2 bases; junction bases not matched to a gene: 5. The CDR3 runs to 16 residues. The DNA for the CDR3 is TGTGCCAGCAGCTCGCCGGGACAGGGAAACACCGGGGAGCTGTTTTTT. Residues: CASSSPGQGNTGELFF.

This clonotype occurred many times. This rearrangement joins TRBV7-9 to TRBJ2-2; no clear D gene. The CDR3 is 13 residues long. Germline CDR1 SEHNR, CDR2 FQNEAQ (reference sequence). The V end lost 5 bases, the J end lost 3 bases, and 7 bases lay between the germline ends. In DNA, the CDR3 is TGTGCCAGCAGCCCATGGGACACCGGGGAGCTGTTTTTT. Its translation: CASSPWDTGELFF.